This T cell receptor (beta chain) was captured in a study of cytomegalovirus exposure and HLA in healthy donors. Study details: An earlier analysis found around 100 million unique TCR beta sequences from around 180 million T cells. Early on, a data release was issued that held 80 million or so unique TCRs from HLA-typed donors. Overall study findings and caveats: An analysis was carried out later, and it reportedly showed fewer N-insertions in an Asian-associated ancestry cluster than the approximately 700-donor mean.

The CDR3 covers 14 residues. Germline V gene data show CDR1 as SGHTA and CDR2 as FQGNSA. The ends lost 3 bases at V and 5 bases at J; junction bases unmatched: 2. PCR used 60 Vbeta primers and 13 Jbeta primers. Sequencing used immunoSEQ multiplex PCR; TCRdb keeps in-frame clones, though not all of them. The profile shows fewer than 150,000 clones, about four fifths of them singletons. Comment on this clone: Its target is unknown.

The clonotype comes from a woman aged 18 to 35 in good health and CMV-seronegative. Material: PBMCs. The gene calls are TRBV7-2 and TRBJ1-5, with 9 bases fitting TRBD1. The chain's CDR3 is CASSFRQGDQPQHF. The DNA for the CDR3 is TGTGCCAGCAGCTTTCGACAGGGGGATCAGCCCCAGCATTTT.